This paragraph covers one T cell receptor beta chain sequence. The antigen is not known. An assay was performed, and its level was deep. The assay was immunoSEQ multiplex PCR, and TCRdb's table has in-frame clones only and misses some. The table shows a few million clones, with more than 90% occurring only once. CD4+ cells yielded CD45RA+ naive and CD45RA-negative memory subsets. From germline, CDR1 is SGHRS and CDR2 YFSETQ. The CDR3 contains 16 residues. Losses at the gene ends were 1 base for V and 0 bases for J; bases not matched to a gene: 3. The data were obtained in a study of shared clonotypes between healthy human individuals. Study findings and constraints: An expected dependence of interdonor clonotype sharing on sequencing depth was noted.

Sequenced sample: naive CD4+ T cells sorted from blood. The subset: CD45RA+ positively selected. The receptor was isolated from a man in his late teens or twenties in good health. V gene TRBV5-1 combines with J gene TRBJ2-1; the match to TRBD2 covers 8 bases. The CDR3, as DNA: TGCGCCAGCAGCTTGTCGGGAGGGCCCTCCTACAATGAGCAGTTCTTC. Residues: CASSLSGGPSYNEQFF. Full variable domain (rest looked up from reference TRBV5-1 and TRBJ2-1): KAGVTQTPRYLIKTRGQQVTLSCSPISGHRSVSWYQQTPGQGLQFLFEYFSETQRNKGNFPGRFSGRQFSNSRSEMNVSTLELGDSALYLCASSLSGGPSYNEQFFGPGTRLTVL.